The subject of this entry is one T cell receptor (beta chain). Its specificity is unknown. These data belong to a study of graft-versus-host responses after intestinal transplantation. Study-level results: Allografts of patients with graft-donor T cell macrochimerism showed high graft-versus-host to host-versus-graft clone ratios.

TCRdb's table, derived via immunoSEQ multiplex PCR, lists solely in-frame clones and lacks some. This sample yields fewer than 85,000 clones, of which 75% to 90% are seen a single time; 0.35% to 0.45% belongs to the top ten. In germline, CDR1 is KGHSH, CDR2 LQKENI. V lost 4 bases and J 4 bases, leaving 28 bases between the germline ends. The CDR3 extends over 19 amino acids. The chain employs TRBV18 and TRBJ1-2, with a tentative D call TRBD1 (6 bases). The material sequenced was unstimulated CD4+ T cells sorted from spleen or lymph node cells, taken before transplant. The receptor's source is a human donor who was the organ donor for an intestinal transplant. The CDR3: CASSLSGTTPGSSGYGYTF. The CDR3 DNA follows: TGTGCCAGCTCACTTTCCGGGACAACTCCTGGGTCTTCGGGCTATGGCTACACCTTC. Together with reference TRBV18 and TRBJ1-2, the CDR3 gives the full variable domain: NAGVMQNPRHLVRRRGQEARLRCSPMKGHSHVYWYRQLPEEGLKFMVYLQKENIIDESGMPKERFSAEFPKEGPSILRIQQVVRGDSAAYFCASSLSGTTPGSSGYGYTFGSGTRLTVV.